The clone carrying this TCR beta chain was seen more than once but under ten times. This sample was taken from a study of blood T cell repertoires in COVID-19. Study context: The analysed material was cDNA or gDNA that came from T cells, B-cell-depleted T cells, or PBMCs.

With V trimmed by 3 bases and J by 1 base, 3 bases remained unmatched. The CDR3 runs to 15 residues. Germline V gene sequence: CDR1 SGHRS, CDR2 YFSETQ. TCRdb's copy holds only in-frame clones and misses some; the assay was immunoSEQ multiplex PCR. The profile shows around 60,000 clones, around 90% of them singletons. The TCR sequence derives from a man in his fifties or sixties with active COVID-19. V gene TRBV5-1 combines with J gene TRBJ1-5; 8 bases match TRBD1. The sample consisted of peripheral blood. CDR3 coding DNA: TGCGCCAGCAGCTCGACAGGGGAAAGCAATCAGCCCCAGCATTTT. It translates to CASSSTGESNQPQHF. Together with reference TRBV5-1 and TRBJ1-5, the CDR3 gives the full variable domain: KAGVTQTPRYLIKTRGQQVTLSCSPISGHRSVSWYQQTPGQGLQFLFEYFSETQRNKGNFPGRFSGRQFSNSRSEMNVSTLELGDSALYLCASSSTGESNQPQHFGDGTRLSIL.